These T cell receptor beta chains were read from a single sample in a study of T cell responses to AZD1222 COVID-19 vaccine. Profiling relied on immunoSEQ multiplex PCR, and the TCRdb table lists in-frame clones only, not all of them. Of around 76,000 clones detected, 80% to 90% appear once; the ten largest clones hold 13%. The starting material was peripheral blood, obtained on day 0 of AZD1222 vaccination. The origin of the receptors is an adult in good health. Each CDR3 is given with its conserved first and last residue. D genes are given only for firm matches. Clone size, where shown, is once, few, many, or a class for clones that have expanded.

clone_size	v_call	d_call	j_call	cdr3_nt	cdr3_aa
-	TRBV2	-	TRBJ2-5	TGTGCCAGCAGGGACCCCCGGGTGAAGTACTTC	CASRDPRVKYF
-	TRBV29-1	-	TRBJ1-4	TGCAGCGTAGGGGACGAAAAACTGTTTTTT	CSVGDEKLFF
-	TRBV11-2	-	TRBJ1-1	TGTGCCAGCAGCTTAGATCGTAGAGCTTTCTTT	CASSLDRRAFF
-	TRBV6-5	-	TRBJ1-1	TGTGCCAGTGTCCAGACTCAGAACACTGAAGCTTTCTTT	CASVQTQNTEAFF
-	TRBV4-3	-	TRBJ2-2	TGCGCCAGCAGCCAAGAAAGACAGTACACCGGGGAGCTGTTTTTT	CASSQERQYTGELFF
-	TRBV27	-	TRBJ2-7	TGTGCCAGCAGTTTGGCGGATTCCTACGAGCAGTACTTC	CASSLADSYEQYF
few	TRBV7-2	-	TRBJ2-7	TGTGCCAGCAGCTTAGTCCGACAGGGAGGCTACGAGCAGTACTTC	CASSLVRQGGYEQYF
few	TRBV27	-	TRBJ1-4	TGTGCCAGCAGGCCGGGACTAACCATCTATCTCGGCGAAAAACTGTTTTTT	CASRPGLTIYLGEKLFF
-	TRBV7-9	TRBD1	TRBJ2-3	TGTGCCAGCAGCATTAGACAGGGTAGAGATACGCAGTATTTT	CASSIRQGRDTQYF
once	TRBV24-1	-	TRBJ1-2	TGTGCCACCAGTGATTCCGGACAGACCTATGGCTACACCTTC	CATSDSGQTYGYTF
few	TRBV7-9	-	TRBJ1-4	TGTGCCAGCAGCCCCGCCGTAGGGTCGGTACTGTTTTTT	CASSPAVGSVLFF
-	TRBV7-9	-	TRBJ2-5	TGTGCCAGCAGCCCCCCAGCCCAAGAGACCCAGTACTTC	CASSPPAQETQYF
-	TRBV28	-	TRBJ1-2	TGTGCCAGCAGTTTGGCTGTGAAGACCTATGGCTACACCTTC	CASSLAVKTYGYTF
-	TRBV12-3/TRBV12-4	-	TRBJ1-1	TGTGCCAGCAGTTTATCTCGGAACACTGAAGCTTTCTTT	CASSLSRNTEAFF
-	TRBV11-2	-	TRBJ2-1	TGTGCCAGCAGCTTAGAATACGGTGAGCCTAGGCGATACAATGAGCAGTTCTTC	CASSLEYGEPRRYNEQFF
-	TRBV28	-	TRBJ1-2	TGTGCCAGCAGTTTGAGGAGAGATCCTAACTATGGCTACACCTTC	CASSLRRDPNYGYTF
-	TRBV5-1	TRBD1	TRBJ1-5	TGCGCCAGCAGCTTCAATACAGGGGGTGATCAGCCCCAGCATTTT	CASSFNTGGDQPQHF
-	TRBV7-2	-	TRBJ1-5	TGTGCCAGCAGCTTATCGACAGTTAGCAATCAGCCCCAGCATTTT	CASSLSTVSNQPQHF
-	TRBV11-2	TRBD2	TRBJ2-5	TGTGCCAGCAGCTTAGATCTGGGTAGCGGGGGGTCGGAGACCCAGTACTTC	CASSLDLGSGGSETQYF
few	TRBV18	-	TRBJ2-7	TGTGCCAGCTCACCACCAAGCTCCTACGAGCAGTACTTC	CASSPPSSYEQYF
-	TRBV6-5	-	TRBJ2-2	TGTGCCAGCAGTCTCTTTCCCGGGGAGCTGTTTTTT	CASSLFPGELFF
-	TRBV2	-	TRBJ1-3	TGTGCCAGCAGTGAATCGTGGGGTGACACCATATATTTT	CASSESWGDTIYF
-	TRBV13	-	TRBJ1-2	TGTGCCAGCAGCTTATTTCAGGGAAACTATGGCTACACCTTC	CASSLFQGNYGYTF
-	TRBV28	TRBD1	TRBJ1-6	TGTGCCAGCAGCCCTACCGGGACAGGGATTTCACCCCTCCACTTT	CASSPTGTGISPLHF
-	TRBV9	-	TRBJ2-7	TGTGCCAGCAGCGTGGGAGGGGGGTCTCACGAGCAGTACTTC	CASSVGGGSHEQYF
-	TRBV20-1	-	TRBJ1-3	TGCAGTTTCAGGGTGGGAAACACCATATATTTT	CSFRVGNTIYF
-	TRBV9	-	TRBJ1-3	TGTGCCAGCAGCGTAGCTGGGGCCATGGGAGGAAACACCATATATTTT	CASSVAGAMGGNTIYF
-	TRBV5-1	-	TRBJ2-2	TGCGCCAGCAGCTTGGCCGAGGGATCCGGGGAGCTGTTTTTT	CASSLAEGSGELFF
-	TRBV11-3	-	TRBJ2-2	TGTGCCAGCAGCTTAGAAGTTGGTGAGGGACTTCACGGGGAGCTGTTTTTT	CASSLEVGEGLHGELFF
-	TRBV7-2	-	TRBJ2-7	TGTGCCAGCAGCTTAGGACTTAAAACCTACGAGCAGTACTTC	CASSLGLKTYEQYF
-	TRBV6-2/TRBV6-3	-	TRBJ1-3	TGTGCCAGCAGTTACTGGAGGGCCAGGGCAGGAACCCCAGGGCCTGGAAACACCATATATTTT	CASSYWRARAGTPGPGNTIYF
-	TRBV5-4	-	TRBJ2-7	TGTGCCAGCAGCCACCCCCAGGGGGGCCACGAGCAGTACTTC	CASSHPQGGHEQYF
once	TRBV18	-	TRBJ1-5	TGTGCCAGCTCCTCGGCTCGGACAGAGGGAAAGCATTTT	CASSSARTEGKHF
-	TRBV12-3/TRBV12-4	TRBD1	TRBJ1-6	TGTGCCAGCAGTTTGGCAGGGGGTGGTCCCCTCCACTTT	CASSLAGGGPLHF
-	TRBV11-2	-	TRBJ2-5	TGTGCCAGCAGCTTATTTTCAACGCCTCAAGAGACCCAGTACTTC	CASSLFSTPQETQYF
-	TRBV19	-	TRBJ1-1	TGTGCCAGTAGTATGCCTTTTCGGGAGGGGACGAAAGCTTTCTTT	CASSMPFREGTKAFF
-	TRBV4-3	TRBD1	TRBJ1-1	TGCGCCAGCGGATTTGACAGGGACAATGAAGCTTTCTTT	CASGFDRDNEAFF
few	TRBV9	-	TRBJ2-6	TGTGCCAGCAGCGTTTCCTTGTTTGGCTCTGGGGCCAACGTCCTGACTTTC	CASSVSLFGSGANVLTF
-	TRBV10-3	-	TRBJ1-5	TGTGCCATCAGTGATCCTGCCCGGGACATACATCAGCCCCAGCATTTT	CAISDPARDIHQPQHF
-	TRBV28	-	TRBJ2-7	TGTGCCAGCAGTAGTGTGGCGATCGTTAGGTTCCAGAACTACGAGCAGTACTTC	CASSSVAIVRFQNYEQYF
few	TRBV30	-	TRBJ1-6	TGTGCCTGGTCTTCATCCGGGGGAAATCCACTCCACTTT	CAWSSSGGNPLHF
-	TRBV19	TRBD1	TRBJ1-5	TGTGCCAGCCTTCCGGGACAGGGGGTTGTCGGGGCCTCGAATAGCAATCAGCCCCAGCATTTT	CASLPGQGVVGASNSNQPQHF
-	TRBV9	TRBD2	TRBJ2-5	TGTGCCAGCAGCGGGACTAGCGGGGGGGAGACCCAGTACTTC	CASSGTSGGETQYF
-	TRBV6-2/TRBV6-3	TRBD2	TRBJ2-5	TGTGCCAGCAGTTACGCGGGGGAAGGGACCCAGTACTTC	CASSYAGEGTQYF
-	TRBV7-2	-	TRBJ1-1	TGTGCCAGCAGCTTCCGGGGGCAGGGTTCCATGAACACTGAAGCTTTCTTT	CASSFRGQGSMNTEAFF
-	TRBV7-9	-	TRBJ1-5	TGTGCCAGCAGCTCACCGGCCCAGCCCCAGCATTTT	CASSSPAQPQHF
-	TRBV14	TRBD2	TRBJ2-5	TGTGCCAGCAGCCAAGAGACTAGCGGGGGCAAGCAGTACTTC	CASSQETSGGKQYF
-	TRBV12-3/TRBV12-4	-	TRBJ1-1	TGTGCCAGCAGCCAGAGACCGAACGAAGCTTTCTTT	CASSQRPNEAFF
-	TRBV5-4	TRBD2	TRBJ2-2	TGTGCCAGCAGCTTGGTCGGCGGGGGGTCCGGGGAGCTGTTTTTT	CASSLVGGGSGELFF
-	TRBV30	-	TRBJ2-7	TGTGCCTGGACCTGGGCGACAGGTCCTACCTACGAGCAGTACTTC	CAWTWATGPTYEQYF
few	TRBV7-3	-	TRBJ2-2	TGTGCCAGCAGCTTATGGGGCGGGACCGGGGAGCTGTTTTTT	CASSLWGGTGELFF